This T cell receptor (beta chain) was documented in a study of identifying expanded T cells in peripheral blood. General study results and limits: Technical replicates showed approximately 1.2 changed clones; approximately 2 weeks about 16.4; four weeks 19. Across healthy donors, higher total template counts meant significantly greater approximately two-week count variance.

As for this clone: Its antigen is still unknown.

V dropped 0 bases and J dropped 6 bases, with 8 bases sitting between them. CDR3 size: 13 residues. Germline V gene data show CDR1 as SGHTA and CDR2 as FQGNSA. The method was immunoSEQ multiplex PCR; TCRdb's version includes in-frame clones alone and lacks a portion of them. The table lists about 82,000 clones, around 90% of them singletons. During the collection period, no donor immune events like infections were recorded. Sequences were obtained from blood. This chain connects TRBV7-2 to TRBJ1-1; D remains unclear. The source is a person aged 18 to 75 in good health. CDR3 DNA sequence: TGTGCCAGCAGCTTAGCCGGGCGGTCTGAAGCTTTCTTT. Its translation: CASSLAGRSEAFF. The whole variable domain, filled in from reference TRBV7-2 and TRBJ1-1, reads GAGVSQSPSNKVTEKGKDVELRCDPISGHTALYWYRQSLGQGLEFLIYFQGNSAPDKSGLPSDRFSAERTGGSVSTLTIQRTQQEDSAVYLCASSLAGRSEAFFGQGTRLTVV.